This is a list of T cell receptor beta chains from one sample in a study of cytomegalovirus exposure and HLA in healthy donors. The protocol was immunoSEQ multiplex PCR, while the TCRdb copy is restricted to in-frame clones and leaves out a portion. The sample consists of around 130,000 clones, roughly 90% of them appearing once. The sample was PBMCs. These receptors all stem from a man under 40 in good health and CMV-seronegative. Both conserved end residues are part of each CDR3. Each record gives: V gene, J gene, clone size, D gene, CDR3 DNA, CDR3 protein. The D gene is left open where the match is weak. The listing skips clone size in some rows; elsewhere it reads once, few, many or a size class.

TRBV18	TRBJ1-3	NA	NA	TGTGCCAGCTCACCTTGGCGGAACACCATATATTTT	CASSPWRNTIYF
TRBV28	TRBJ2-3	NA	TRBD1	TGTGCCAGCAGTCCGCGACAGGGTTGGGGCACAGATACGCAGTATTTT	CASSPRQGWGTDTQYF
TRBV28	TRBJ2-7	few	NA	TGTGCCAGCAGTGCCGGGTCGAGCTCCTACGAGCAGTACTTC	CASSAGSSSYEQYF
TRBV19	TRBJ1-4	many	TRBD1	TGTGCCAGTAGTACAGGGGGTCCTTATGAAAAACTGTTTTTT	CASSTGGPYEKLFF
TRBV28	TRBJ2-7	NA	NA	TGTGCCAGCCTTCCCTCAGGGGAAGGTGTTTACGAGCAGTACTTC	CASLPSGEGVYEQYF
TRBV2	TRBJ1-2	NA	TRBD1	TGTGCCAGCAGAACCACAGGGGGGAATGGCTACACCTTC	CASRTTGGNGYTF
TRBV25-1	TRBJ1-6	NA	TRBD1	TGTGCCAGCCGGACAGGTGTGGGGATTAATTCACCCCTCCACTTT	CASRTGVGINSPLHF
TRBV5-5	TRBJ1-1	once	NA	TGTGCCAGCAGCTTGAGGCCAGGGTGGGGGAACACTGAAGCTTTCTTT	CASSLRPGWGNTEAFF
TRBV27	TRBJ1-1	NA	TRBD1	TGTGCCAGCAGTTTGGGGACAGGGACTGAAGCTTTCTTT	CASSLGTGTEAFF
TRBV4-2	TRBJ2-4	NA	TRBD1	TGTGCCAGCAGCCAAGGACAGGGGGAGAGCATTCAGTACTTC	CASSQGQGESIQYF
TRBV7-9	TRBJ1-3	NA	NA	TGTGCCAGCAGCTTAGCGCTTAAACACTCTGGAAACACCATATATTTT	CASSLALKHSGNTIYF
TRBV9	TRBJ2-1	NA	NA	TGTGCCAGCAGCCCCCCGGGGTCAGTTAGGAATGAGCAGTTCTTC	CASSPPGSVRNEQFF
TRBV27	TRBJ1-5	NA	NA	TGTGCCACCTCCAGGGCTAGCAATCAGCCCCAGCATTTT	CATSRASNQPQHF
TRBV6-5	TRBJ2-3	NA	TRBD2	TGTGCCAGCAGTCTACTAGCGGGGGGGCGTGATACGCAGTATTTT	CASSLLAGGRDTQYF
TRBV5-6	TRBJ2-7	NA	NA	TGTGCCAGCAGCTACCTCTCAGGTTTCACCTACGAGCAGTACTTC	CASSYLSGFTYEQYF
TRBV11-2	TRBJ2-3	NA	TRBD1	TGTGCCAGCAGCCAAGGGGGCCCGACAGATACGCAGTATTTT	CASSQGGPTDTQYF
TRBV2	TRBJ1-4	NA	TRBD1	TGTGCCAGCAGTGATCTCGGGACAGGGAATGAAAAACTGTTTTTT	CASSDLGTGNEKLFF
TRBV28	TRBJ1-2	NA	TRBD1	TGTGCCAGCAGTACCCCCGGGACAGGGGATTATGGCTACACCTTC	CASSTPGTGDYGYTF
TRBV5-1	TRBJ2-3	NA	NA	TGCGCCAGCAGCTCGCCGGACTTGGAGACGGATACGCAGTATTTT	CASSSPDLETDTQYF
TRBV2	TRBJ2-5	NA	NA	TGTGCCAGCAAAAGACAGGTGGGGACCCAGTACTTC	CASKRQVGTQYF
TRBV25-1	TRBJ1-6	NA	TRBD1	TGTGCCAGCAGTGACACCGGGACAGGGGGCAATTCACCCCTCCACTTT	CASSDTGTGGNSPLHF
TRBV19	TRBJ2-2	NA	NA	TGTGCCAGTAGTATAAAGTGGGGAGGCACCGGGGAGCTGTTTTTT	CASSIKWGGTGELFF
TRBV4-1	TRBJ1-2	NA	TRBD1	TGCGCCAGCAGTCCGGACAGGGCCTATGGCTACACCTTC	CASSPDRAYGYTF
TRBV12-5	TRBJ2-5	once	NA	TGTGCTAGTGGGGGGGCGGTAAAGTACCAAGAGACCCAGTACTTC	CASGGAVKYQETQYF
TRBV27	TRBJ1-5	NA	TRBD1	TGTGCCAGCAGTGTCACAGGGGGCAATCAGCCCCAGCATTTT	CASSVTGGNQPQHF
TRBV28	TRBJ2-6	NA	NA	TGTGCCAGCAGTTTATCAATAGGAGTCTCTGGGGCCAACGTCCTGACTTTC	CASSLSIGVSGANVLTF
TRBV5-1	TRBJ1-5	NA	TRBD1	TGCGCCAGCAGCTTGGGCGGGACAGAGAGTCAGCCCCAGCATTTT	CASSLGGTESQPQHF
TRBV5-4	TRBJ2-1	NA	TRBD2	TGTGCCAGCAGCGGTCCCCTAGCGGGGGGGCACAATGAGCAGTTCTTC	CASSGPLAGGHNEQFF